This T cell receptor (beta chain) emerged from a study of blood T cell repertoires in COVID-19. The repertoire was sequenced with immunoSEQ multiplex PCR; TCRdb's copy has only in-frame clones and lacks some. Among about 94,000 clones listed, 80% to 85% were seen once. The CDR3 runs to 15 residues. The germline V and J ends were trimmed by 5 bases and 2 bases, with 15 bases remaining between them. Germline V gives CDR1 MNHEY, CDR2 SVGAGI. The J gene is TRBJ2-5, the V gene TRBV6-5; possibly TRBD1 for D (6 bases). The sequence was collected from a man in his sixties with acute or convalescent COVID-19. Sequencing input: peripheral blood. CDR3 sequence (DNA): TGTGCCAGCAGTCCTAGAACAGGGCTACAAGAGACCCAGTACTTC. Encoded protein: CASSPRTGLQETQYF.